Listed here are 2 T cell receptor beta chains from one sample, sequenced in a study of OX40 agonist ivuxolimab in advanced cancers. Generated by immunoSEQ multiplex PCR, the TCRdb table keeps only in-frame clones and is missing some. The table lists some 98,000 clones, just under 85% of them singletons, with more than 1.2% in the top ten. The sequencing used CD4+ or CD8+ T cells sorted from blood, collected in a trial of the OX40 agonist ivuxolimab. The receptors originated from an adult with an advanced solid tumor such as melanoma, head and neck, liver or kidney cancer.

The genes are TRBV14 and TRBJ2-7; the D gene is possibly TRBD1 (6 bases). CDR1 is SGHDN, CDR2 FVKESK, per germline. The CDR3 length is 15 residues. V lost 4 bases to trimming and J lost 13 bases, with 26 bases between them. For the CDR3, the DNA is TGTGCCAGCAGCCGAAATCGACAGGCTGCCTACGAGAAATACTTC. It specifies CASSRNRQAAYEKYF.

This chain joins TRBV7-9 and TRBJ1-3, with D uncertain. Trimming removed 4 bases from V and 0 bases from J, with 13 bases in between. This CDR3 comprises 16 residues. From germline, CDR1 is SEHNR and CDR2 FQNEAQ (reference sequence). CDR3 amino acids: CASSSNGMSSGNTIYF. DNA for the CDR3: TGTGCCAGCAGCTCCAATGGGATGTCCTCTGGAAACACCATATATTTT.